Listed here are 30 T cell receptor beta chains from one sample, sequenced in a study of T cells in Graves' hyperthyroidism and ophthalmopathy. TCR beta CDR3 region amplification was performed from RNA transcripts. A first-round RT-PCR of the TCR CDR3 used the HTBI primer set. MiXCR, applied by TCRdb to the multiplex PCR reads, yields one record per CDR3 protein. The repertoire holds about 500,000 distinct CDR3 sequences, with 35% to 50% as singletons. Input material: peripheral blood or thyroid tissue (not recorded which). The receptors originated from an adult woman with Graves' disease, either hyperthyroidism or ophthalmopathy (not recorded which).

This clonotype appeared many times. V usage is TRBV29-1 and J usage is TRBJ1-1, with D perhaps matching TRBD1 (5 bases). The CDR3 is made up of 13 amino acids. CDR1 is SQVTM and CDR2 is ANQGSEA in the germline V gene. V lost 4 bases and J 6 bases, leaving 15 bases between the germline ends. The CDR3 protein is CSVGGFDRAEAFF. DNA for the CDR3: TGCAGCGTTGGGGGATTTGACAGAGCTGAAGCTTTCTTT.

This clonotype occurred a few times. The V gene is TRBV20-1, the J gene TRBJ2-7; 7 nucleotides align to TRBD1. Germline loops: CDR1 DFQATT, CDR2 SNEGSKA (reference sequence). The CDR3 spans 11 residues. The V and J ends lost 5 bases and 7 bases, in that order; junction bases with no gene match: 5. CDR3 in DNA: TGCAGTGCTCCGGACAGGAGGGAGCAGTACTTC. This sequence encodes CSAPDRREQYF.

This clonotype was observed a handful of times. This chain links TRBV27 with TRBJ1-1; tentatively, D is TRBD1 (5 bases). This CDR3 spans 13 amino acids. Trimming pared 10 bases from V and 6 bases from J, leaving 18 bases between. Germline CDR1 is MNHEY and CDR2 is SMNVEV (reference sequence). As DNA, the CDR3 is TGTGCCACCCGACCGGGGACTCTATCTGAAGCTTTCTTT. The encoded protein is CATRPGTLSEAFF.

At least ten counts were recorded for this clonotype. The chain couples TRBV6-5 to TRBJ1-5, with TRBD1 identical over 10 bases. The CDR3 runs to 15 residues. CDR1 MNHEY and CDR2 SVGAGI come from the germline V gene. The trim removed 5 bases at V and 6 bases at J, leaving 7 bases unmatched. The CDR3 reads CASSKTGGHGQPQHF. The CDR3 DNA is TGTGCCAGCAGTAAGACAGGGGGCCACGGTCAGCCCCAGCATTTT.

The rearrangement links TRBV7-8 to TRBJ2-5; D is possibly TRBD1 (6 bases). The CDR3 has 15 residues. V shed 1 base and J shed 1 base, with 10 bases lying between them. CDR1 and CDR2 from the germline V gene are SGHVS and FQNEAQ. The CDR3 nucleotides read TGTGCCAGCAGCTTAGAGGGGGTCCGCCAAGAGACCCAGTACTTC. Translated, it gives CASSLEGVRQETQYF.

Of note for this clonotype: Given a much more abundant clone one base away, this may be a read error. The rearrangement links TRBV5-1 to TRBJ2-7; 10 nucleotides align to TRBD1. The CDR3 length is 14 residues. Per the germline V gene, CDR1 is SGHRS and CDR2 is YFSETQ. CDR3 protein: CASILDRGFYEQYF. As DNA, the CDR3 is TGCGCCAGCATCTTGGACAGGGGGTTCTACGAGCAGTACTTC.

This chain connects TRBV7-9 to TRBJ1-4; D unresolved. V was pared by 1 base and J by 7 bases, with 7 bases between. CDR1 and CDR2 (germline): SEHNR, FQNEAQ (reference sequence). CDR3 length: 13 amino acids. The CDR3 loop reads CASSLEVSEKLFF. The CDR3 coding sequence is TGTGCCAGCAGCTTAGAAGTTTCTGAAAAACTGTTTTTT.

Regarding this clonotype: With a much larger clone just one base away, this may be a read error. V and J are TRBV6-5 and TRBJ1-2; 8 positions match TRBD1. The CDR3 is made up of 13 amino acids. Germline values: CDR1 MNHEY, CDR2 SVGAGI. The CDR3 coding sequence is TGTGCCAGCAGCCAGGGACAGGTTTATGGCCACACCTTC. Protein product: CASSQGQVYGHTF.

The genes are TRBV20-1 and TRBJ2-2, with 12 bases lining up with TRBD2. CDR1 and CDR2 from the germline V gene are DFQATT and SNEGSKA (reference sequence). CDR3 length: 15 amino acids. Unmatched junction bases numbered 5, after V lost 3 bases and J lost 6 bases. The CDR3 region is CSASSTSGSAGELFF. The CDR3 nucleotides are TGCAGTGCTAGTTCGACTAGCGGGAGTGCCGGGGAGCTGTTTTTT.

This chain uses TRBV7-9 with TRBJ1-2; D is possibly TRBD1 (5 bases). The CDR3 consists of 15 residues. Deletions cut 6 bases from V and 2 bases from J, with 16 bases between. Germline lookup yields CDR1 SEHNR and CDR2 FQNEAQ (reference sequence). The CDR3 region is CASRETGGTNYGYTF. For the CDR3, the DNA is TGTGCCAGCAGGGAAACGGGGGGGACCAACTATGGCTACACCTTC.

Details on this clonotype: One junction end disagrees with the germline gene, perhaps due to a read error. The genes are TRBV5-4 and TRBJ2-5; D is unclear. The CDR3 loop spans 9 amino acids. The germline CDR1 and CDR2 sequences are SGHNT and YYREEE (reference sequence). CDR3 loop: CASSSKQTF. The CDR3 DNA follows: TGTGCCAGCAGCTCAAAACAGACTTTC.

This sequence joins TRBV7-8 and TRBJ2-3, with a weak D call TRBD1 (6 bases). Trimming removed 6 bases from V and 5 bases from J, with 12 bases in between. The CDR3 is 13 amino acids. Germline V CDR1 and CDR2: SGHVS, FQNEAQ. Here the CDR3 DNA reads TGTGCCAGCAGACAGGGTCGGGGAGATACGCAGTATTTT. Protein product: CASRQGRGDTQYF.

The chain is built from TRBV5-1 and TRBJ1-1; no clear D. Germline V CDR1 and CDR2: SGHRS, YFSETQ. V was shortened by 4 bases and J by 4 bases, with 11 bases between the two germline ends. CDR3 size: 13 residues. CDR3 protein: CASSMALGTEAFF. CDR3 nucleotides: TGCGCCAGCAGCATGGCACTCGGCACTGAAGCTTTCTTT.

This rearrangement joins TRBV28 to TRBJ1-2; 8 bases map to TRBD1. The V gene end was trimmed by 1 base and the J gene end by 7 bases; junction bases not matched to a gene: 2. This CDR3 has 13 amino acids. Germline V gene data show CDR1 as MDHEN and CDR2 as SYDVKM. The CDR3 DNA reads TGTGCCAGCAGTTTATCAGGGGGCCCTGGCTACACCTTC. Residues: CASSLSGGPGYTF.

This clonotype was counted at least ten times. The chain couples TRBV5-6 to TRBJ1-1; TRBD1 matches 10 bases. There are 16 residues in the CDR3. The germline gives CDR1 SGHDT, CDR2 YYEEEE. Unmatched junction bases numbered 9, after V lost 4 bases and J lost 3 bases. The CDR3 spells CASSRDRGLRDTEAFF. CDR3 nucleotides: TGTGCCAGCAGCCGCGACAGGGGGCTTCGGGACACTGAAGCTTTCTTT.

The chain carries TRBV6-5 and TRBJ2-5; D gene uncertain. Germline-derived CDR1 and CDR2 are MNHEY and SVGAGI. The CDR3 extends over 13 amino acids. Deletions cut 2 bases from V and 5 bases from J, with 9 bases between. The CDR3 is CASSYPGRETQYF. CDR3 bases: TGTGCCAGCAGTTACCCGGGCCGGGAGACCCAGTACTTC.

This clonotype was found many times. This chain links TRBV12-3 or TRBV12-4 with TRBJ2-5, with D uncertain. CDR3 length: 12 residues. The V end was cut by 5 bases, the J end by 5 bases, with 9 bases between. CDR3 DNA: TGTGCCAGCAGTCTCTCTATTGAGACCCAGTACTTC. It translates to CASSLSIETQYF.

This clonotype was counted only a few times. The rearrangement joins TRBV18 to TRBJ2-5; either TRBD1 or TRBD2 may fit D (6 bases each). CDR3 length: 15 residues. V lost 3 bases, J lost 2 bases, and 13 bases lay in between. Germline V CDR1 and CDR2: KGHSH, LQKENI. CDR3 region: CASSPSQGGQETQYF. The CDR3 bases are TGTGCCAGCTCACCTTCCCAAGGGGGGCAAGAGACCCAGTACTTC. The full variable domain, with the rest looked up from reference TRBV18 and TRBJ2-5, is NAGVMQNPRHLVRRRGQEARLRCSPMKGHSHVYWYRQLPEEGLKFMVYLQKENIIDESGMPKERFSAEFPKEGPSILRIQQVVRGDSAAYFCASSPSQGGQETQYFGPGTRLLVL.

This clonotype appeared many times. J is TRBJ2-7 and V is TRBV20-1; a weak D match, TRBD2 (6 bases). This CDR3 has 17 amino acids. Germline lookup yields CDR1 DFQATT and CDR2 SNEGSKA (reference sequence). V shed 6 bases and J shed 4 bases, with 28 bases lying between them. CDR3 nucleotides: TGCAGTGCACTACCTAACTCGCCGGGACTCGACGGGTACGAGCAGTACTTC. Translated, it gives CSALPNSPGLDGYEQYF.

This clonotype showed up just once. The chain joins TRBV7-8 to TRBJ2-5; possibly TRBD1 for D (5 bases). The CDR3 length is 15 residues. V shed 5 bases and J shed 5 bases, with 18 bases lying between them. Per germline, CDR1 SGHVS and CDR2 FQNEAQ. CDR3 DNA: TGTGCCAGCAGCACCTTGACAGTTACGAGGGAGACCCAGTACTTC. Translation gives CASSTLTVTRETQYF.

This clonotype was observed a few times. The J gene is TRBJ2-2, the V gene TRBV4-2, with D possibly TRBD1 on 5 matching bases. V was cut by 0 bases and J by 0 bases, with 8 bases left in between. Germline loops: CDR1 LGHNA, CDR2 YNFKEQ. The CDR3 totals 16 residues. CDR3 region: CASSQDATANTGELFF. The CDR3 DNA is TGTGCCAGCAGCCAAGACGCGACAGCGAACACCGGGGAGCTGTTTTTT.

This clonotype was seen a few times. The rearrangement joins TRBV5-4 to TRBJ1-4, with D possibly TRBD1 on 6 matching bases. The V gene's germline CDR1 is SGHNT and CDR2 YYREEE (reference sequence). Between the trimmed V and J ends, which lost 4 bases and 3 bases, there was a span of 10 bases. The CDR3 has 14 amino acids. The CDR3 coding sequence is TGTGCCAGCAGCCAACAGGGTCCTAATGAAAAACTGTTTTTT. Translation gives CASSQQGPNEKLFF. Based on the CDR3 plus reference TRBV5-4 and TRBJ1-4, the full variable domain is ETGVTQSPTHLIKTRGQQVTLRCSSQSGHNTVSWYQQALGQGPQFIFQYYREEENGRGNFPPRFSGLQFPNYSSELNVNALELDDSALYLCASSQQGPNEKLFFGSGTQLSVL.

The rearrangement joins TRBV6-2 or TRBV6-3 to TRBJ2-7; no clear D gene. The CDR3 totals 12 residues. Trimming removed 2 bases at V and 2 bases at J, with 4 bases between. Germline V gene data show CDR1 as MNHEY and CDR2 as SVGEGT. CDR3 DNA sequence: TGTGCCAGCAGTTACCCCACCTACGAGCAGTACTTC. As protein: CASSYPTYEQYF.

This clonotype was recorded many times. The chain uses TRBV5-1 and TRBJ2-7; 7 bases agree with TRBD1. The ends lost 4 bases at V and 0 bases at J; junction bases unmatched: 7. Germline V gives CDR1 SGHRS, CDR2 YFSETQ. The CDR3 is 15 residues long. The CDR3 spells CASSRPGQSSYEQYF. CDR3 bases: TGCGCCAGCAGCAGACCGGGACAGTCCTCCTACGAGCAGTACTTC.

The sample holds a few counts of this clonotype. V and J are TRBV9 and TRBJ2-3, with 9 nucleotides matching TRBD2. The V gene end was trimmed by 1 base and the J gene end by 3 bases; junction bases not matched to a gene: 3. The CDR3 is 15 residues long. Looked up from germline, CDR1 is SGDLS and CDR2 is YYNGEE. CDR3 in DNA: TGTGCCAGCAGCGTAATAGCGGGAGTTACAGATACGCAGTATTTT. Residues: CASSVIAGVTDTQYF.

This clonotype has a count of ten or more. The CDR3 sequence: CASSRAGPTNEKLFF. The CDR3 DNA follows: TGCGCCAGCAGCCGAGCAGGTCCAACTAATGAAAAACTGTTTTTT. The gene calls are TRBV4-3 and TRBJ1-4; the D is unclear. This CDR3 contains 15 residues. Germline CDR1 LGHNA, CDR2 YSLEER. Deletions cut 4 bases from V and 0 bases from J, with 9 bases between.

The chain carries TRBV20-1 and TRBJ1-5; D perhaps matches TRBD1 (6 bases). This CDR3 spans 13 amino acids. Per germline, CDR1 DFQATT and CDR2 SNEGSKA (reference sequence). Trimming took 5 bases from V and 7 from J, leaving 15 bases between them. The CDR3 nucleotides read TGCAGTGCTCCTAGGGGGTTAAAGCAGCCCCAGCATTTT. Residues: CSAPRGLKQPQHF.

This clonotype was seen ten or more times. The V gene is TRBV7-8, the J gene TRBJ2-7, with D possibly being TRBD1 or TRBD2 (5 bases each). The CDR3 covers 17 residues. With 1 base removed from V and 0 bases from J, the gap between germline ends came to 16 bases. CDR1 SGHVS and CDR2 FQNEAQ come from the germline V gene. The CDR3 coding sequence is TGTGCCAGCAGCTTAGGAGGGACGATGGGGAGCTCCTACGAGCAGTACTTC. It encodes CASSLGGTMGSSYEQYF.

This chain links TRBV29-1 with TRBJ1-1; D remains unclear. Germline CDR1 is SQVTM and CDR2 is ANQGSEA. Between the trimmed V and J ends, which lost 4 bases and 10 bases, there was a span of 19 bases. The length of the CDR3 is 13 residues. CDR3 bases: TGCAGCGTTGCAAACGATGTGATCAGTGGAGCTTTCTTT. As protein: CSVANDVISGAFF.

This clonotype occurred a few times. V gene TRBV7-8 combines with J gene TRBJ2-7; a weak D match, TRBD2 (5 bases). Looked up from germline, CDR1 is SGHVS and CDR2 is FQNEAQ. Trimming left V 2 bases short and J 7 bases short, with 18 bases between. The CDR3 spans 15 residues. Here the CDR3 reads CASSLNVRGIREQYF. In nucleotides, the CDR3 is TGTGCCAGCAGCTTAAATGTTCGGGGAATACGGGAGCAGTACTTC.